This T cell receptor (beta chain) originates from a study of blood T cell repertoires in COVID-19. Clones were read by immunoSEQ multiplex PCR, and TCRdb kept only the in-frame ones, dropping some. The sample has tens of thousands of clones; approximately 94% are singletons. This CDR3 comprises 15 residues. V was pared by 6 bases and J by 1 base, with 4 bases of the junction left unmatched. CDR1 is ENHRY, CDR2 SYGVKD, per germline. The source of this sequence is a human donor with active COVID-19. The donor label of this sample is uncertain. The rearrangement joins TRBV10-3 to TRBJ1-3, with 9 nucleotides matching TRBD1. Sequencing was performed on peripheral blood. The CDR3 sequence is CAISKQGASGNTIYF. DNA of the CDR3: TGTGCCATCAGCAAACAGGGGGCGTCTGGAAACACCATATATTTT.